The clone carrying this TCR beta chain came up a few times. Antigen: not known. Each diagnosis was grounded in clinical symptoms, serum thyroxine and TRAb, thyroid ultrasound, and orbital computed tomography. This sample is part of a study of T cells in Graves' hyperthyroidism and ophthalmopathy. Amplification yielded TCR beta CDR3 regions, with RNA transcripts as the source. A first-round RT-PCR of the TCR CDR3 used the HTBI primer set. TCRdb re-called the multiplex PCR reads with MiXCR, one entry per CDR3 protein. The sample includes roughly 500,000 distinct CDR3 sequences, over 35% of them seen just once. The study, taken as a whole, reports: Ophthalmopathy could be told apart from stable hyperthyroidism with a 13 V-J model.

The CDR3 loop spans 13 amino acids. The ends were cut back, 2 bases at V and 5 bases at J, with 10 bases in the middle. Per the germline V gene, CDR1 is SGDLS and CDR2 is YYNGEE. The TCR comes from an adult woman with Graves' disease, either hyperthyroidism or ophthalmopathy (not recorded which). The sample taken for sequencing was peripheral blood or thyroid tissue (not recorded which). The chain couples TRBV9 to TRBJ1-1; D ambiguous. The CDR3 nucleotides are TGTGCCAGCAGCGTCGCGGATTTGACTGAAGCTTTCTTT. As protein: CASSVADLTEAFF.